Listed here are 28 T cell receptor beta chains from one sample, sequenced in a study of shared clonotypes between healthy human individuals. Clones were read by immunoSEQ multiplex PCR, and TCRdb kept only the in-frame ones, dropping some. The repertoire includes around 1.1 million clones, approximately 80% of them detected once, and around 0.61% sits in the top ten. The material sequenced was memory CD4+ T cells from PBMCs. The subset was: CD45RA-negative fraction. The receptors were sampled from a man aged 18 to 29 in good health. Some clones in this sample may be carry-over from other donors' samples.

The genes are TRBV25-1 and TRBJ1-1, with 8 positions matching TRBD1. Germline loops: CDR1 MGHDK, CDR2 SYGVNS. V gave up 7 bases and J gave up 0 bases; unmatched junction bases: 4. The length of the CDR3 is 14 residues. CDR3 protein: CASTGDRLNTEAFF. The CDR3 DNA reads TGTGCCAGCACTGGGGACAGGCTGAACACTGAAGCTTTCTTT.

V and J are TRBV10-3 and TRBJ1-2; D is undetermined. Trimming stripped 7 bases from V and 2 bases from J, with 14 bases between. CDR3 size: 14 residues. Germline CDR1 is ENHRY and CDR2 is SYGVKD. The CDR3 sequence: CAINDRDANYGYTF. Written as DNA, the CDR3 is TGTGCCATCAATGACCGTGACGCAAACTATGGCTACACCTTC.

As concerns this clone: Since a far larger clone is one base different, this is likely a read error. Other DNA sequences of this sample code for an identical CDR3. The rearrangement uses TRBV28 and TRBJ2-5, with 8 bases matching TRBD1. The CDR3 sequence is 16 residues long. Trimming at V came to 7 bases and at J to 11 bases, leaving 21 bases not matched to a gene. The V gene's germline CDR1 is MDHEN and CDR2 SYDVKM. The CDR3 reads CASTHRTGYPRGTQYF. CDR3 DNA sequence: TGTGCCAGCACCCATCGGACAGGGTACCCCCGGGGGACTCAGTACTTC.

In DNA form, the CDR3 reads TGTGCCAGCAGCATACAGGGGGTCTCCACTGAAGCTTTCTTT. This gives the protein CASSIQGVSTEAFF. The chain carries TRBV11-2 and TRBJ1-1; 8 nucleotides agree with TRBD1. The CDR3 is 14 residues long. The V gene's germline CDR1 is SGHAT and CDR2 FQNNGV. V lost 5 bases and J lost 4; bases outside the gene matches: 6.

This chain connects TRBV7-8 to TRBJ1-4, with D perhaps TRBD1 (6 bases). V shed 1 base and J shed 7 bases, with 13 bases lying between them. The germline V gene has CDR1 SGHVS and CDR2 FQNEAQ. The length of the CDR3 is 15 residues. This chain's CDR3 is CASSLEGRGGEKLFF. The CDR3 DNA sequence: TGTGCCAGCAGCTTAGAGGGCAGGGGTGGTGAAAAACTGTTTTTT.

This chain joins TRBV21-1 and TRBJ2-3. TRBV21-1 is assigned pseudogene status. This CDR3 contains 14 residues. CDR3 residues: CASSSPTESDTQYF. The CDR3 DNA reads as TGTGCCAGCAGCTCCCCCACCGAATCAGATACGCAGTATTTT.

This chain joins TRBV19 and TRBJ2-2; 7 bases match TRBD2. Germline loops: CDR1 LNHDA, CDR2 SQIVND (reference sequence). The CDR3 is 15 amino acids. V gave up 8 bases and J gave up 0 bases; unmatched junction bases: 6. CDR3 nucleotides: TGTGCCAGTGCCCCGACTAGCCCGAACACCGGGGAGCTGTTTTTT. This encodes CASAPTSPNTGELFF.

The J gene is TRBJ2-7, the V gene TRBV28; D call uncertain. Trimming removed 2 bases at V and 3 bases at J, with 8 bases between. The CDR3 runs 13 residues. CDR1 and CDR2 (germline): MDHEN, SYDVKM. The CDR3 is CASSLPAVYEQYF. CDR3 DNA sequence: TGTGCCAGCAGTTTACCTGCAGTCTACGAGCAGTACTTC.

The V gene is TRBV4-1, the J gene TRBJ2-1; 9 bases line up with TRBD2. CDR1 is MGHRA and CDR2 is YSYEKL in the germline V gene. This CDR3 has 15 residues. The ends lost 3 bases at V and 8 bases at J; junction bases unmatched: 8. CDR3 residues: CASSQTPGLAYEQFF. CDR3 coding DNA: TGCGCCAGCAGCCAGACACCGGGACTAGCCTATGAGCAGTTCTTC.

This clone was seen only once. The chain carries TRBV6-1 and TRBJ2-1; a possible D gene is TRBD2 (7 bases). Germline lookup yields CDR1 MNHNS and CDR2 SASEGT. Deletions cut 1 base from V and 6 bases from J, with 13 bases between. CDR3 length: 15 residues. CDR3 protein: CASSEGQGRVNEQFF. DNA of the CDR3: TGTGCCAGCAGTGAAGGGCAGGGGAGGGTCAATGAGCAGTTCTTC.

The chain combines TRBV5-6 with TRBJ2-7; 12 bases match TRBD2. The junction had 9 bases not matched to a gene; V was cut back by 5 bases and J by 6 bases. Germline-derived CDR1 and CDR2 are SGHDT and YYEEEE. This CDR3 spans 15 amino acids. The CDR3 region is CASSKLAGGLGEQYF. CDR3 in DNA: TGTGCCAGCAGTAAACTAGCGGGAGGACTAGGCGAGCAGTACTTC. The variable domain in full, completed from reference TRBV5-6 and TRBJ2-7, reads DAGVTQSPTHLIKTRGQQVTLRCSPKSGHDTVSWYQQALGQGPQFIFQYYEEEERQRGNFPDRFSGHQFPNYSSELNVNALLLGDSALYLCASSKLAGGLGEQYFGPGTRLTVT.

This clone is a singleton in its sample. The V call is TRBV5-1, the J call TRBJ2-5; 10 nucleotides align to TRBD2. The CDR3 runs to 16 residues. From germline, CDR1 is SGHRS and CDR2 YFSETQ. V trimming: 3 bases; J trimming: 5 bases; junction bases outside the gene matches: 10. The CDR3, as DNA: TGCGCCAGCAGCTATTCAGCGGGAGGGCCGGGGGAGACCCAGTACTTC. It codes for CASSYSAGGPGETQYF.

The table lists this clone with a count of one. The genes are TRBV7-6 and TRBJ2-2, with D uncertain. Per the germline V gene, CDR1 is SGHVS and CDR2 is FNYEAQ. Between the trimmed V and J ends, which lost 8 bases and 1 base, there was a span of 17 bases. The CDR3 length is 16 residues. This chain's CDR3 is CASSSYAFQNTGELFF. The CDR3 nucleotides read TGTGCCAGCTCCTCCTACGCCTTCCAGAACACCGGGGAGCTGTTTTTT.

The CDR3 region has the DNA TGTGCCAGCAGCCCTTGGGGGAGAGAGACCCAGTACTTC. This encodes CASSPWGRETQYF. The chain carries TRBV9 and TRBJ2-5; D is possibly TRBD1 or TRBD2 (5 bases each). The CDR3 is 13 residues long. Germline lookup yields CDR1 SGDLS and CDR2 YYNGEE. Trimming cost V 4 bases and J 4 bases, with 11 bases left between them.

The CDR3 nucleotides are TGTGCCAGCAGTCCCGGACTAGCGGGCACAGATACGCAGTATTTT. Protein: CASSPGLAGTDTQYF. V and J are TRBV6-6 and TRBJ2-3; 10 positions match TRBD2. V lost 5 bases to trimming and J lost 1 base; unmatched junction nucleotides: 3. Germline CDR1 and CDR2: MNHNY and SVGAGI (reference sequence). The CDR3 runs 15 residues.

This chain links TRBV30 with TRBJ2-2; 10 nucleotides line up with TRBD2. This CDR3 comprises 15 residues. The ends lost 0 bases at V and 5 bases at J; junction bases unmatched: 3. Germline-derived CDR1 and CDR2 are GTSNPN and SVGIG (reference sequence). The CDR3 sequence is CAWSVDSGRTGELFF. CDR3 coding DNA: TGTGCCTGGAGTGTCGATAGCGGGAGGACCGGGGAGCTGTTTTTT.

V gene TRBV18 combines with J gene TRBJ1-2; D gene unclear. The germline V gene encodes CDR1 KGHSH and CDR2 LQKENI. V gave up 1 base and J gave up 4 bases, with 10 bases separating them. The CDR3 contains 14 residues. The CDR3 loop reads CASSPQPGTYGYTF. In DNA, the CDR3 is TGTGCCAGCTCACCACAGCCGGGAACCTATGGCTACACCTTC.

There are a few counts of this clone. V is TRBV2 and J is TRBJ1-5, with D perhaps TRBD1 (5 bases). V lost 4 bases, J lost 3 bases, and 10 bases lay in between. The CDR3 spans 14 residues. CDR1 and CDR2 from the germline V gene are SNHLY and FYNNEI. The CDR3: CASSVGGTNQPQHF. The CDR3 bases are TGTGCCAGCAGTGTGGGGGGGACCAATCAGCCCCAGCATTTT.

V is TRBV18 and J is TRBJ2-7, with TRBD2 matching 7 bases. CDR3 length equals 15 residues. The V segment lost 0 bases and the J segment 3 bases; nucleotides outside the gene matches: 5. Germline V CDR1 and CDR2: KGHSH, LQKENI. CDR3 protein: CASSPPGRGNYEQYF. The DNA of the CDR3 is TGTGCCAGCTCACCACCGGGGAGGGGAAACTACGAGCAGTACTTC.

The rearrangement links TRBV19 to TRBJ1-1; D is ambiguous. Trimming pared 4 bases from V and 8 bases from J, leaving 23 bases between. Looked up from germline, CDR1 is LNHDA and CDR2 is SQIVND (reference sequence). The CDR3 totals 16 residues. CDR3 nucleotide sequence: TGTGCCAGTAGTAGGGCCCTTTCTTCCGGCACAGACGAAGCTTTCTTT. It is translated as CASSRALSSGTDEAFF.

As regards this clone: The identical CDR3 is also encoded by other nucleotide sequences in the sample. The CDR3 loop reads CASRYTEAFF. As DNA, the CDR3 is TGTGCCAGCAGGTACACTGAAGCTTTCTTT. The V gene is TRBV2, the J gene TRBJ1-1; D is unresolved. CDR3 length: 10 amino acids. Trimming pared 6 bases from V and 3 bases from J, leaving 2 bases between. Germline loops: CDR1 SNHLY, CDR2 FYNNEI.

The genes are TRBV9 and TRBJ2-2; 9 nucleotides match TRBD1. The CDR3 consists of 19 residues. J lost 1 base, V lost 5 bases, and 15 bases had no gene match. The germline CDR1 and CDR2 sequences are SGDLS and YYNGEE. The DNA for the CDR3 is TGTGCCAGCAGACTGAAGGGACAGGGCCCCCCCCTGAACACCGGGGAGCTGTTTTTT. Translating gives CASRLKGQGPPLNTGELFF. Looking up the rest from reference TRBV9 and TRBJ2-2 gives the full variable domain: DSGVTQTPKHLITATGQRVTLRCSPRSGDLSVYWYQQSLDQGLQFLIQYYNGEERAKGNILERFSAQQFPDLHSELNLSSLELGDSALYFCASRLKGQGPPLNTGELFFGEGSRLTVL.

J is TRBJ1-1 and V is TRBV5-6; maybe TRBD1 (5 bases). The CDR3 spans 15 residues. With 0 bases removed from V and 5 bases from J, the gap between germline ends came to 14 bases. The germline V gene encodes CDR1 SGHDT and CDR2 YYEEEE. CDR3 region: CASSLAGGRETEAFF. CDR3 in DNA: TGTGCCAGCAGCTTGGCTGGGGGGAGGGAAACTGAAGCTTTCTTT. Full variable domain (rest looked up from reference TRBV5-6 and TRBJ1-1): DAGVTQSPTHLIKTRGQQVTLRCSPKSGHDTVSWYQQALGQGPQFIFQYYEEEERQRGNFPDRFSGHQFPNYSSELNVNALLLGDSALYLCASSLAGGRETEAFFGQGTRLTVV.

Comment on this clone: Other DNA sequences from this sample encode an identical CDR3 as well. This chain links TRBV5-1 with TRBJ2-5, with D uncertain. CDR3 length equals 13 residues. The V end was cut by 0 bases, the J end by 5 bases, with 8 bases between. Per germline, CDR1 SGHRS and CDR2 YFSETQ. This chain's CDR3 is CASSLGGSETQYF. CDR3 coding DNA: TGCGCCAGCAGCTTGGGTGGATCGGAGACCCAGTACTTC.

This clone was picked up one time. The chain recombines TRBV6-5 with TRBJ2-1; TRBD2 matches 7 bases. This CDR3 is 11 amino acids long. Trimming cost V 8 bases and J 9 bases; bases outside gene matches: 4. Germline loops: CDR1 MNHEY, CDR2 SVGAGI. In nucleotides, the CDR3 is TGTGCCAGCGGGGGGGTGACTGAGCAGTTCTTC. It is translated as CASGGVTEQFF.

The V gene is TRBV19, the J gene TRBJ1-4; 7 nucleotides line up with TRBD1. Per the germline V gene, CDR1 is LNHDA and CDR2 is SQIVND (reference sequence). The CDR3 totals 15 residues. Trimming removed 5 bases from V and 5 bases from J; junction bases left unmatched: 8. This CDR3 reads CASSVLQGFNEKLFF. The CDR3 coding sequence is TGTGCCAGTAGTGTATTACAGGGGTTCAATGAAAAACTGTTTTTT.

There are a few counts of this clone. The gene calls are TRBV7-3 and TRBJ2-7, with D unresolved. The CDR3 is 13 residues long. The germline V and J ends were trimmed by 5 bases and 3 bases, with 11 bases remaining between them. Germline CDR1 reads SGHTA; CDR2 reads FQGTGA. For the CDR3, the DNA is TGTGCCAGCAGCACTTACGCCGGCTACGAGCAGTACTTC. It is translated as CASSTYAGYEQYF. The variable domain in full, with the rest retrieved from reference TRBV7-3 and TRBJ2-7, is GAGVSQTPSNKVTEKGKYVELRCDPISGHTALYWYRQSLGQGPEFLIYFQGTGAADDSGLPNDRFFAVRPEGSVSTLKIQRTERGDSAVYLCASSTYAGYEQYFGPGTRLTVT.

The V gene is TRBV7-2, the J gene TRBJ1-2, with 7 nucleotides matching TRBD1. V shed 4 bases, J shed 1 base, and the junction held 3 bases outside the gene matches. The CDR3 contains 14 residues. Germline values: CDR1 SGHTA, CDR2 FQGNSA. CDR3 bases: TGTGCCAGCAGCTCGGACAGGCTTAACTATGGCTACACCTTC. This translates into CASSSDRLNYGYTF. Together with reference TRBV7-2 and TRBJ1-2, the CDR3 gives the full variable domain: GAGVSQSPSNKVTEKGKDVELRCDPISGHTALYWYRQSLGQGLEFLIYFQGNSAPDKSGLPSDRFSAERTGGSVSTLTIQRTQQEDSAVYLCASSSDRLNYGYTFGSGTRLTVV.